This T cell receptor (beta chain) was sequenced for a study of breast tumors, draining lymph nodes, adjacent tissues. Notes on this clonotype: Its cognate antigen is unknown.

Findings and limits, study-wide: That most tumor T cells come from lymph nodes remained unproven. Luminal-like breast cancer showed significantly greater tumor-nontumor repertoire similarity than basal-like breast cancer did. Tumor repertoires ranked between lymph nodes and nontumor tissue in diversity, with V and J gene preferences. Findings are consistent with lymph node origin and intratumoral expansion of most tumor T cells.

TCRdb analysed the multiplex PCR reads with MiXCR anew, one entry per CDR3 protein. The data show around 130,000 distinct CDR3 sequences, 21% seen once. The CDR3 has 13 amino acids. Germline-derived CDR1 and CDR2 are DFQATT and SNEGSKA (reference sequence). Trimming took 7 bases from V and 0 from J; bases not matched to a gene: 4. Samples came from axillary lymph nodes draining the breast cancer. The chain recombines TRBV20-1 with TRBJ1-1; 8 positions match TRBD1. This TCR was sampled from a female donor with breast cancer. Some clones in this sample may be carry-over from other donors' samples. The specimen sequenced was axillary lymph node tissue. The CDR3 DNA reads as TGCAGTGGGCAGGGGGCTCTGAACACTGAAGCTTTCTTT. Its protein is CSGQGALNTEAFF.